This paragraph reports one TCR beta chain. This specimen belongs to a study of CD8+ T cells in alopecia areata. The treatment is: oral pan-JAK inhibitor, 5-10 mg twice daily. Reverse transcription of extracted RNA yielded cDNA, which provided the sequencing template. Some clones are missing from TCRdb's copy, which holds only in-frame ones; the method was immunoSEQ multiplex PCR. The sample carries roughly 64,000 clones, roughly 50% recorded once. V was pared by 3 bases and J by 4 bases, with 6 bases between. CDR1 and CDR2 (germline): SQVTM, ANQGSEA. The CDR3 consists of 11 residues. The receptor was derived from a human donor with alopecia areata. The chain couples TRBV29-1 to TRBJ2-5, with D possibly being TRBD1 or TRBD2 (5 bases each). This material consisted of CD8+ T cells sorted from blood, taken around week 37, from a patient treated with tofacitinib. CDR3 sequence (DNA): TGCAGCGTTGATGGGGGAGAGACCCAGTACTTC. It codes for CSVDGGETQYF.